The present T cell receptor beta chain was sequenced within a study of early stage breast cancer tumors (dated by TCRdb to the late 2010s). Looking at the study overall: Of the roughly 16 invasive breast tumors, about a dozen were found to be estrogen receptor-positive, progesterone receptor-positive and HER2-negative. Of the roughly 12 ER+/PR+/HER2- tumors, eight were classified as invasive ductal carcinomas and four as invasive lobular carcinomas. On average, each sample got about 9.3-fold read coverage. The samples as a whole yielded under 3,500,000 detected templates, corresponding to 850,000 to 1,400,000 unique clonotypes.

This clone was seen just once. Its cognate antigen has yet to be identified. No base quality information exists; no much larger clone differs at one position. Two independent genomic DNA replicates were amplified for each sample, with approximately 0.5 ug used for blood and roughly 1.5 ug for tumor or normal breast. TCRB sequencing of genomic DNA was carried out with the ImmunoSeq Intro kit according to the manufacturer's instructions. Multiplex PCR was run for roughly 30 cycles using proprietary primers and spike-in control sequences for absolute quantification. Single-end 150-bp reads were used to sequence an 87-bp fragment covering the CDR3 and the flanking V and J genes. Seven samples, with two replicates for each sample, were multiplexed per lane of an Illumina MiSeq using version 3.0 chemistry. The authors' pipeline ran thus. Raw data were processed by the vendor's proprietary pipeline, with both replicates merged into one result per sample. Clonotypes were defined as productive rearrangements sharing the V-gene family, CDR3 amino acid sequence and J-gene segment. To compute clonality, the normalized Shannon entropy (Pielou evenness) of TCRB abundances was subtracted from 1. To estimate T cell density, the total number of templates was divided by the input cell count, which was inferred from how much DNA went in. Recon was used with default parameters to estimate total repertoire diversity and clonality. Clonotypes with over 0.1% abundance in tumor and at least 32-fold higher abundance in tumor than in normal breast were defined as tumor-enriched. In TCRdb, the immuneACCESS table is reduced to in-frame sequences with V and J assigned. These tables do not hold every clone; where another copy was compared, an unresolved V gene accounts for under half, and the others remain unexplained. The D gene and trimming were derived from the DNA, and the V and J assignments and clone size from that table. The sample contains 40,000 to 60,000 clones, roughly 78% of them found a single time. The biggest ten clones account for around 3.6% of the sample.

The paper as a whole reports these results and caveats: Enriched TCRB sequences shared across patients were mostly commonly generated sequences, unlikely to play an important role in the tumor microenvironment. Analysis by tumor subtype was prevented by the small cohort size. Greater similarity was observed between blood and normal breast repertoires than between blood and tumor repertoires, and tumor was distinguished from normal in most of the 16 patients when each tissue was compared with blood. Chain pairing and functional markers such as CD4, CD8 and FOXP3 were not captured by bulk genomic DNA sequencing of unsorted cells. Tumors showed about 2.5-fold higher T cell density and higher clonality than adjacent normal breast tissue.

From the cysteine up to the phenylalanine, the CDR3 has a length of 20 residues. The DNA shown is the 60-base CDR3, in frame from base 1. V is trimmed back by 0 bases and J by 3 bases, and the junction contains 19 bases that no gene match accounts for. The study profiled bulk TCR beta-chain repertoires in matched peripheral blood, tumor and adjacent normal breast tissue taken from roughly 17 patients with early-stage breast cancer. Before surgery, whole blood (about 5-11 mL) was collected into EDTA tubes and processed within 2 hours. Peripheral blood mononuclear cells were isolated by Ficoll-Paque centrifugation in SepMate-50 tubes. PBMCs were cryopreserved in roughly 90% FBS with approximately 10% DMSO in aliquots of about 1.7 to 4.5 million cells and stored in liquid nitrogen. The Qiagen AllPrep DNA/RNA Mini kit was used to extract genomic DNA.

The chain uses TRBV5-3 and TRBJ2-7; 9 of the junction bases match TRBD2. TRBV5-3 is an ORF for which the function is uncertain. This TCR derives from a middle-aged person with breast cancer. The sequenced sample was blood. The sequence in DNA is TGTGCCAGAAGCTTGGCGGGGGAGGGTAGCGGGAGTCAATCGGACTACGAGCAGTACTTC. Its translation reads: CARSLAGEGSGSQSDYEQYF.